This T cell receptor beta chain came from a study of OX40 agonist ivuxolimab in advanced cancers. Overall study: It was ivuxolimab, an agonistic anti-OX40 (CD134) antibody, that patients were treated with. Whole-study findings and limits: At 0.1 to 3.0 mg/kg and by week 6, clonal expansion occurred in CD4+ and CD8+ blood T cells. There were, on average, more expanded clones in CD8+ T cells than in CD4+. It was also the case that some nonresponders had low normalized T-cell clonal expansion.

Profiled with immunoSEQ multiplex PCR; TCRdb holds only in-frame clones, not every one. The sample lists 73,000 or so clones; roughly 92% were seen once. With respect to this clone: Its target is not known.

The clonotype was recovered from an adult with an advanced solid tumor such as melanoma, head and neck, liver or kidney cancer. The specimen comprised CD4+ or CD8+ T cells sorted from blood, sampled in a trial of the OX40 agonist ivuxolimab.

Here the CDR3 reads CASSVGVRQPQHF. The CDR3 DNA is TGTGCCAGCAGTGTCGGGGTCCGTCAGCCCCAGCATTTT. The chain combines TRBV2 with TRBJ1-5; D remains ambiguous. V dropped 4 bases and J dropped 6 bases, with 10 bases sitting between them. The CDR3 length is 13 residues. CDR1 SNHLY and CDR2 FYNNEI come from the germline V gene.